What follows are 24 T cell receptor beta chains derived from one specimen sequenced in a study of CD8 T cells in ankylosing spondylitis. TCRdb re-analysed the 5' RACE reads in MiXCR, keeping a single row per CDR3 protein. The sample consists of 150,000 to 200,000 distinct CDR3 sequences, 10% to 15% of them appearing once. The source material was blood, either unsorted or a sorted T cell fraction (not recorded which). Receptors originate from a female donor with ankylosing spondylitis or in good health (not recorded which).

This clonotype has a count of ten or more. The V and J genes are TRBV28 and TRBJ2-3; D may be TRBD2 (6 bases). V gave up 3 bases and J gave up 8 bases, with 9 bases separating them. This CDR3 contains 12 residues. Germline V CDR1 and CDR2: MDHEN, SYDVKM. The CDR3 DNA reads as TGTGCCAGCAGTTTGCGGGGATCTACGCAGTATTTT. It specifies CASSLRGSTQYF.

V gene TRBV20-1 combines with J gene TRBJ2-7; 8 bases align to TRBD2. Losses at the gene ends were 0 bases for V and 2 bases for J; bases not matched to a gene: 3. The CDR3 length is 14 residues. Looked up from germline, CDR1 is DFQATT and CDR2 is SNEGSKA (reference sequence). CDR3 amino acids: CSARELAAAYEQYF. CDR3 coding DNA: TGCAGTGCTAGAGAACTAGCGGCCGCCTACGAGCAGTACTTC.

The rearrangement joins TRBV6-2 or TRBV6-3 to TRBJ1-1; 9 nucleotides align to TRBD1. V gave up 5 bases and J gave up 10 bases; unmatched junction bases: 11. The CDR3 length is 14 residues. The germline V gene has CDR1 MNHEY and CDR2 SVGEGT. The DNA of the CDR3 is TGTGCCAGCAGTCAACCCCGGGACAGGGTGAGAGCTTTCTTT. It is translated as CASSQPRDRVRAFF.

Ten or more counts support this clonotype. The J gene is TRBJ2-3, the V gene TRBV10-3, with a tentative D call TRBD1 (5 bases). Germline V CDR1 and CDR2: ENHRY, SYGVKD. Trimming left V 4 bases short and J 3 bases short, with 11 bases between. This CDR3 spans 14 amino acids. For the CDR3, the DNA is TGTGCCATCAGTGTGTCAGGGAATACAGATACGCAGTATTTT. This sequence encodes CAISVSGNTDTQYF.

This clonotype has ten or more counts. The V gene is TRBV6-4, the J gene TRBJ2-1; 8 bases are a match to TRBD2. This CDR3 is 16 amino acids long. In germline, CDR1 is MRHNA, CDR2 SNTAGT. The V and J ends lost 4 bases and 4 bases, in that order; junction bases with no gene match: 9. For the CDR3, the DNA is TGTGCCAGCAGTGCTCTAGCGGGCGGGGGGTACAATGAGCAGTTCTTC. This codes for CASSALAGGGYNEQFF.

The genes are TRBV12-3 or TRBV12-4 and TRBJ1-2, with 7 nucleotides matching TRBD1. The CDR3 length is 13 residues. V trimming: 6 bases; J trimming: 4 bases; junction bases outside the gene matches: 5. The CDR3 sequence is CASSVDRSYGYTF. The CDR3 DNA reads as TGTGCCAGCAGCGTGGACAGGTCCTATGGCTACACCTTC.

In its sample, this clonotype was seen a few times. The chain carries TRBV28 and TRBJ1-1, with D maybe TRBD1 (6 bases). This CDR3 is 12 amino acids long. Germline values: CDR1 MDHEN, CDR2 SYDVKM. V was trimmed by 3 bases and J by 11 bases, leaving 13 bases between them. CDR3 nucleotide sequence: TGTGCCAGCAGTTTGGGGTCGGGGGCGGCTTTCTTT. This translates into CASSLGSGAAFF.

This chain uses TRBV18 with TRBJ2-5, with TRBD1 as a possible D gene (6 bases). Germline CDR1 KGHSH, CDR2 LQKENI. The CDR3 contains 15 residues. Trimming left V 3 bases short and J 1 base short, with 12 bases between. The CDR3 here is CASSPRAGAQETQYF. CDR3 coding DNA: TGTGCCAGCTCACCCCGAGCAGGGGCCCAAGAGACCCAGTACTTC.

V gene TRBV20-1 combines with J gene TRBJ2-2; TRBD2 matches at 7 bases. V shed 6 bases and J 3 bases; nucleotides not matched to a gene: 10. The germline gives CDR1 DFQATT, CDR2 SNEGSKA (reference sequence). The CDR3 runs to 15 residues. The CDR3 DNA follows: TGCAGTGCCATGGGTCCTAGCGGATACACCGGGGAGCTGTTTTTT. Its translation is CSAMGPSGYTGELFF.

This clonotype was seen repeatedly, ten times or more. This chain joins TRBV10-3 and TRBJ1-6, with D unresolved. Trimming stripped 2 bases from V and 10 bases from J, with 9 bases between. The CDR3 is 13 residues long. Germline V gene lookup returns CDR1 ENHRY and CDR2 SYGVKD. The CDR3 region is CAISERKESPLHF. The CDR3 coding sequence is TGTGCCATCAGTGAGCGGAAAGAGTCACCCCTCCACTTT.

This clonotype was observed at least ten times. The chain is built from TRBV4-3 and TRBJ2-1, with 10 positions matching TRBD2. This CDR3 comprises 15 residues. Germline V lookup: CDR1 LGHNA, CDR2 YSLEER. V lost 6 bases, J lost 3 bases, and 5 bases stayed unmatched. The DNA of the CDR3 is TGCGCCAGCAGACGGACTAGCGGTAACTACAATGAGCAGTTCTTC. It translates to CASRRTSGNYNEQFF.

This clonotype has just a few counts. This chain links TRBV5-5 with TRBJ2-2; D call uncertain. The germline gives CDR1 SGHKS, CDR2 YYEKEE (reference sequence). This CDR3 region has 16 residues. Trimming took off 2 bases at V and 5 bases at J, with 16 bases between the two ends. CDR3 amino acids: CASSFPGAPGTGELFF. The DNA of the CDR3 is TGTGCCAGCAGCTTCCCAGGCGCCCCCGGAACCGGGGAGCTGTTTTTT.

This sequence joins TRBV18 and TRBJ1-4; D is unclear. The length of the CDR3 is 17 residues. Germline lookup yields CDR1 KGHSH and CDR2 LQKENI. Trimming cost V 3 bases and J 0 bases, with 14 bases left between them. The CDR3 spells CASSPPTSLTTNEKLFF. DNA for the CDR3: TGTGCCAGCTCACCGCCGACCAGCTTAACAACTAATGAAAAACTGTTTTTT.

This clonotype has a count of ten or more. J is TRBJ1-6 and V is TRBV27; D is ambiguous. This CDR3 comprises 11 residues. Germline values: CDR1 MNHEY, CDR2 SMNVEV (reference sequence). V was trimmed by 3 bases and J by 9 bases, leaving 3 bases between them. For the CDR3, the DNA is TGTGCCAGCAGTTTTTCTTCACCCCTCCACTTT. Protein sequence: CASSFSSPLHF.

This clonotype has more than one count but fewer than ten. V usage is TRBV29-1 and J usage is TRBJ2-7, with 11 nucleotides matching TRBD2. Germline loops: CDR1 SQVTM, CDR2 ANQGSEA. Unmatched junction bases numbered 9, after V lost 2 bases and J lost 6 bases. The length of the CDR3 is 15 residues. The CDR3 reads CSVESGVLAGAEQYF. As DNA, the CDR3 is TGCAGCGTTGAATCGGGTGTACTAGCGGGAGCCGAGCAGTACTTC.

The chain couples TRBV6-1 to TRBJ1-1; D not resolved. This CDR3 contains 13 residues. Trimming shortened V by 8 bases and J by 0 bases, and 10 bases separated the two germline ends. The germline CDR1 and CDR2 sequences are MNHNS and SASEGT. CDR3 sequence (DNA): TGTGCCAGCGGCGGGCACCTGAACACTGAAGCTTTCTTT. Protein sequence: CASGGHLNTEAFF.

This clonotype has ten or more counts. The genes are TRBV29-1 and TRBJ1-5, with D possibly TRBD1 on 5 matching bases. The CDR3 spans 14 residues. The V and J ends lost 0 bases and 11 bases respectively, with 17 bases between them. Germline assignment: CDR1 SQVTM and CDR2 ANQGSEA. CDR3 loop: CSVEDPNGGGAQHF. CDR3 coding DNA: TGCAGCGTTGAAGACCCCAACGGAGGAGGGGCCCAGCATTTT.

This clonotype was detected a few times. The chain is built from TRBV5-1 and TRBJ1-2, with 10 bases identical to TRBD1. V dropped 0 bases and J dropped 3; count of bases not matched to a gene: 2. The CDR3 runs to 15 residues. Germline V gene data show CDR1 as SGHRS and CDR2 as YFSETQ. CDR3 sequence (DNA): TGCGCCAGCAGCTTGGCGGGGACAGGGGACTATGGCTACACCTTC. Translated: CASSLAGTGDYGYTF.

The rearrangement links TRBV20-1 to TRBJ1-3; D ambiguous. The CDR3 extends over 12 amino acids. Per the germline V gene, CDR1 is DFQATT and CDR2 is SNEGSKA (reference sequence). V was shortened by 3 bases and J by 2 bases, with 5 bases between the two germline ends. The DNA of the CDR3 is TGCAGTGCTAGTCCCACTGGAAACACCATATATTTT. This encodes CSASPTGNTIYF.

This clonotype was picked up many times. CDR3 DNA sequence: TGCGCCAGCAGCCAAGAGGGCACGCGGAACCAAGAGACCCAGTACTTC. It specifies CASSQEGTRNQETQYF. The rearrangement joins TRBV4-1 to TRBJ2-5; D is undetermined. The V and J ends lost 0 bases and 0 bases respectively, with 11 bases between them. The CDR3 runs 16 residues. Germline V gene sequence: CDR1 MGHRA, CDR2 YSYEKL.

This clonotype was detected many times. V is TRBV7-9 and J is TRBJ2-1, with 9 positions matching TRBD1. The CDR3 is made up of 15 amino acids. V lost 4 bases to trimming and J lost 3 bases; unmatched junction nucleotides: 4. The germline CDR1 and CDR2 sequences are SEHNR and FQNEAQ (reference sequence). The CDR3 is CASSSTGGSYNEQFF. The CDR3 coding sequence is TGTGCCAGCAGCTCTACAGGGGGCAGCTACAATGAGCAGTTCTTC.

Remarks on this clonotype: A clone one base away is much larger, so this may be a read error. In nucleotides, the CDR3 is TGTGTCAGCAACCTAGCGGGACAGTACCAAGAGACCCAGTACTTC. Translation gives CVSNLAGQYQETQYF. This rearrangement joins TRBV7-9 to TRBJ2-5; TRBD2 matches at 9 bases. CDR1 and CDR2 from the germline V gene are SEHNR and FQNEAQ (reference sequence). The CDR3 is made up of 15 amino acids.

This clonotype has a handful of counts. The rearrangement uses TRBV5-5 and TRBJ2-2, with D possibly called TRBD1 or TRBD2 (5 bases each). Germline CDR1 reads SGHKS; CDR2 reads YYEKEE (reference sequence). V was trimmed by 6 bases and J by 4 bases, leaving 19 bases between them. The CDR3 covers 16 residues. The CDR3 sequence: CASTQPLGTLTGELFF. The CDR3 DNA reads as TGTGCCAGCACCCAACCACTCGGGACCCTCACCGGGGAGCTGTTTTTT.

This clonotype was counted many times. This chain links TRBV6-4 with TRBJ1-1; D not certain. Germline V gives CDR1 MRHNA, CDR2 SNTAGT. Trimming stripped 6 bases from V and 1 base from J, with 12 bases between. The CDR3 is 14 residues long. Here the CDR3 reads CASRLRDGNTEAFF. The CDR3 DNA reads TGTGCCAGCAGGCTGCGCGACGGGAACACTGAAGCTTTCTTT.